This record looks at one TCR beta chain sequence and its context. These data are taken from a study of cytomegalovirus exposure and HLA in healthy donors. The study ran its PCR with 60 Vbeta and 13 Jbeta primers. Here immunoSEQ multiplex PCR was the method, and the copy in TCRdb shows in-frame clones only, minus some. The sample yields roughly 200,000 clones, 70% to 80% seen once. CDR1 MGHRA and CDR2 YSYEKL come from the germline V gene. The length of the CDR3 is 14 residues. The V gene end was trimmed by 1 base and the J gene end by 2 bases; junction bases not matched to a gene: 2. Input material: PBMCs. The sequence was collected from a woman aged 25 to 39 in good health and CMV-seronegative. V gene TRBV4-1 combines with J gene TRBJ2-7; 7 bases fit TRBD2. DNA for the CDR3: TGCGCCAGCAGCCAAGGGGCGGGAGCCTACGAGCAGTACTTC. It specifies CASSQGAGAYEQYF.